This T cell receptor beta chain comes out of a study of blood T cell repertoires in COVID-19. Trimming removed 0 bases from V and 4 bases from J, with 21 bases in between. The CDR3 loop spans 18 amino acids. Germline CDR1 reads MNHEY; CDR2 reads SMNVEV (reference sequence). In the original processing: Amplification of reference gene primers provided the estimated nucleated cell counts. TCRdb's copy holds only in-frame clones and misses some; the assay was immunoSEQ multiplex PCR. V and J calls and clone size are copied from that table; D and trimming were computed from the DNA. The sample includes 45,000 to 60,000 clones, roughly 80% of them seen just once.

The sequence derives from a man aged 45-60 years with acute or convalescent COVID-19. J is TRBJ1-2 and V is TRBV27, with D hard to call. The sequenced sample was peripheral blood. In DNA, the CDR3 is TGTGCCAGCAGTTTATCCCACTTGGGGAGGCCTGAGGGCTATGGCTACACCTTC. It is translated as CASSLSHLGRPEGYGYTF.